Listed below are T cell receptor beta chains from one sample, sequenced in a study of human T cells and chemical hapten exposure. TCRdb itself ran the RACE reads through MiXCR, one entry per CDR3 protein. This sample carries tens of thousands of distinct CDR3 sequences, around 8.8% of them seen once, and the ten largest clones take 3% to 4.5%. Sequenced here: whole blood, sampled in connection with sensitization to the hapten diphenylcyclopropenone (DPC). These receptors originate from a woman in her forties or fifties with alopecia areata. Some clones in this sample may be carry-over from other donors' samples. Each CDR3 is given with its conserved first and last residue. A D gene is named only where the DNA matches it firmly. For some rows the clone size is stated as once, few or many, or as a class when expanded; others skip it.

d_call	v_call	clone_size	j_call	cdr3_nt	cdr3_aa
-	TRBV5-1	-	TRBJ1-5	TGCGCCAGCAGCCTCAACCCCGGTGGCAATCAGCCCCAGCATTTT	CASSLNPGGNQPQHF
TRBD2	TRBV7-2	few	TRBJ2-1	TGTGCCAGCAGGCTCCGGGGGGACCCCTACAATGAGCAGTTCTTC	CASRLRGDPYNEQFF
-	TRBV2	many	TRBJ2-1	TGTGCCAGCAGTGAAGGGCTTAGGAATGAGCAGTTCTTC	CASSEGLRNEQFF
TRBD2	TRBV6-2/TRBV6-3	few	TRBJ2-1	TGTGCCAGCAGGCGGAGCGGGAGCTCCTACAATGAGCAGTTCTTC	CASRRSGSSYNEQFF
-	TRBV18	many	TRBJ1-5	TGTGCCAGCTCACAAGACAAAGCCCAGCATTTT	CASSQDKAQHF
-	TRBV28	many	TRBJ1-4	TGTGCCAGCAGTTTTATGACAGTGGCAAATGAAAAACTGTTTTTT	CASSFMTVANEKLFF
TRBD2	TRBV20-1	many	TRBJ2-7	TGCAGTGCCAAAGGACTAGCGGGAGTTAGGGAGCAGTACTTC	CSAKGLAGVREQYF
-	TRBV4-1	-	TRBJ2-7	TGCGCCAGCAGCCAAGATCGGGGAGTCTACGAGCAGTACTTC	CASSQDRGVYEQYF
TRBD2	TRBV29-1	many	TRBJ2-1	TGCAGTTTCCTAGCGGATCTATACAATGAGCAGTTCTTC	CSFLADLYNEQFF
-	TRBV3-1	-	TRBJ2-2	TGTGCCAGCAGACCAGGGGGGGAGTACGTCGGGGAGCTGTTTTTT	CASRPGGEYVGELFF
-	TRBV6-5	-	TRBJ2-4	TGTGCCAGCAGTGTACAGGGTTTAGCCAAAAACATTCAGTACTTC	CASSVQGLAKNIQYF
TRBD2	TRBV7-6	many	TRBJ2-1	TGTGCCAGCAGCTTAGGGGGACTAGCGAATGAGCAGTTCTTC	CASSLGGLANEQFF
-	TRBV29-1	many	TRBJ2-1	TGCAGCGTTGACGGGACTGTCTACAATGAGCAGTTCTTC	CSVDGTVYNEQFF
TRBD1	TRBV4-1	-	TRBJ2-2	TGCGCCAGCAGCCCCCGGGACAGCCTTCGGACCGGGGAGCTGTTTTTT	CASSPRDSLRTGELFF
-	TRBV12-5	-	TRBJ2-1	TGTGCTAGTGGTTTGGCGGGAGAGGATGAGCAGTTCTTC	CASGLAGEDEQFF
TRBD1	TRBV10-3	-	TRBJ1-6	TGTGCCATCAGTGAGGTGACAGGGAACTCACCCCTCCACTTT	CAISEVTGNSPLHF
TRBD2	TRBV29-1	few	TRBJ2-3	TGCAGCTTAGCCCCGGGACTAGCCACAGATACGCAGTATTTT	CSLAPGLATDTQYF
-	TRBV29-1	few	TRBJ2-3	TGCAGCGTTGAAGTTGGATATACGCAGTATTTT	CSVEVGYTQYF
-	TRBV7-6	many	TRBJ1-3	TGTGCCAGCAGCTTTGGGCAGCCCTCTGGAAACACCATATATTTT	CASSFGQPSGNTIYF
TRBD1	TRBV19	-	TRBJ1-2	TGTGCCAGTAGTTTCACAGGGGACTATGGCTACACCTTC	CASSFTGDYGYTF
-	TRBV2	few	TRBJ2-4	TGTGCCAGCATAGACGTGGCACTCCTTCAAAACATTCAGTACTTC	CASIDVALLQNIQYF
TRBD2	TRBV3-1	-	TRBJ2-7	TGTGCCAGCAGCCTTAGCGGGGGCTCCTACGAGCAGTACTTC	CASSLSGGSYEQYF
TRBD1	TRBV12-3/TRBV12-4	few	TRBJ1-1	TGTGCCAGCAGGGGACAGGAGGCTGAAGCTTTCTTT	CASRGQEAEAFF
-	TRBV5-6	many	TRBJ1-2	TGTGCCAGCTCACTGATGGGGAACTATGGCTACACCTTC	CASSLMGNYGYTF